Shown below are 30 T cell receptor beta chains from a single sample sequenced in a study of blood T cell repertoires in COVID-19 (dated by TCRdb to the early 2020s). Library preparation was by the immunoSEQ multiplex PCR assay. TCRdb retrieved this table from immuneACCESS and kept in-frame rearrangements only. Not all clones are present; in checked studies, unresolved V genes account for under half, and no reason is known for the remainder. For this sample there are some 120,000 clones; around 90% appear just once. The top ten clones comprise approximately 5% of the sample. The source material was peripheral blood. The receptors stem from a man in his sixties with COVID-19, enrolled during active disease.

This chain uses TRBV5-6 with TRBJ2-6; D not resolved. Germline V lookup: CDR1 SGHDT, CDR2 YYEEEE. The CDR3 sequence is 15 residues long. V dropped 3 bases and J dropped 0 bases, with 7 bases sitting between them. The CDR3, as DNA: TGTGCCAGCAGCTACTACGACTCTGGGGCCAACGTCCTGACTTTC. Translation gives CASSYYDSGANVLTF.

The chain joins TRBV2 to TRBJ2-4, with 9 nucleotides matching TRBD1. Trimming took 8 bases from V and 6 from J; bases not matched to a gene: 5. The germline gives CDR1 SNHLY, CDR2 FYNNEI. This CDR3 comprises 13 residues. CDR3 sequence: CASGSGQGNIQYF. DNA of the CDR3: TGTGCCAGCGGTTCGGGACAGGGAAACATTCAGTACTTC.

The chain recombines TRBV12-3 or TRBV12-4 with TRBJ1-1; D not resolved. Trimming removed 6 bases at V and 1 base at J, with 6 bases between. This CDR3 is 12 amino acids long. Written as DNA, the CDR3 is TGTGCCAGCAGACTCAAGAACACTGAAGCTTTCTTT. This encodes CASRLKNTEAFF.

The CDR3 spells CAIRGPGGELFF. CDR3 coding DNA: TGTGCCATCAGGGGGCCGGGCGGGGAGCTGTTTTTT. The V call is TRBV11-3, the J call TRBJ2-2; 8 bases line up with TRBD1. Germline V gene data show CDR1 as SGHNT and CDR2 as YENEEA. Trimming removed 10 bases from V and 7 bases from J; junction bases left unmatched: 5. The CDR3 is 12 residues long.

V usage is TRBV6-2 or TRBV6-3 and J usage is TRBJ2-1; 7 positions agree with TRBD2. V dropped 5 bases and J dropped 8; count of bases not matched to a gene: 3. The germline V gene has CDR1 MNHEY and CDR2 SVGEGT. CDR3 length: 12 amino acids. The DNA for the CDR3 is TGTGCCAGCAGTACTAGCGTCCATGAGCAGTTCTTC. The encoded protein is CASSTSVHEQFF.

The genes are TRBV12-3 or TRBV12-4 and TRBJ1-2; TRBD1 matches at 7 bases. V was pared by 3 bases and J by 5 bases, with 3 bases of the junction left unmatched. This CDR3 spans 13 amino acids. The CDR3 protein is CASSFGTDYGYTF. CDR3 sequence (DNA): TGTGCCAGCAGTTTTGGGACAGATTATGGCTACACCTTC.

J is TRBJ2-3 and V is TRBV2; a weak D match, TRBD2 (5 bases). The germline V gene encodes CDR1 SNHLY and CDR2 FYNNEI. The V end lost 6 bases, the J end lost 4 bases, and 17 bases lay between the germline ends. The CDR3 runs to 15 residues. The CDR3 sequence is CASSPRGKPADTQYF. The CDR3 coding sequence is TGTGCCAGCAGCCCCAGAGGGAAACCCGCAGATACGCAGTATTTT.

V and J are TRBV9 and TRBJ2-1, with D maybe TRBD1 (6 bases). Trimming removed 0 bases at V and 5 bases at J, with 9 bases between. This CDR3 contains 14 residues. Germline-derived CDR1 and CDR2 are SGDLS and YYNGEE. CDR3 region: CASSVVPGDNEQFF. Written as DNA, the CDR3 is TGTGCCAGCAGCGTAGTCCCAGGGGACAATGAGCAGTTCTTC.

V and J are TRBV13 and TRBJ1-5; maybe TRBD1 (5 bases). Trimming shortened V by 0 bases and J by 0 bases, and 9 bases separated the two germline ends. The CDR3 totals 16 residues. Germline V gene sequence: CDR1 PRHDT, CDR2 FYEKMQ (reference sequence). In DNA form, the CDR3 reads TGTGCCAGCAGCTTAGGCCGACAGAATAGCAATCAGCCCCAGCATTTT. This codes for CASSLGRQNSNQPQHF.

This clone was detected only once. For the CDR3, the DNA is TGTGCCAGCAGTTTACCAGGGATCGGCTCTGGAAACACCATATATTTT. It codes for CASSLPGIGSGNTIYF. This rearrangement joins TRBV28 to TRBJ1-3; perhaps TRBD1 as D (5 bases). V shed 2 bases and J shed 0 bases, with 11 bases lying between them. This CDR3 is built from 16 residues. The germline V gene encodes CDR1 MDHEN and CDR2 SYDVKM.

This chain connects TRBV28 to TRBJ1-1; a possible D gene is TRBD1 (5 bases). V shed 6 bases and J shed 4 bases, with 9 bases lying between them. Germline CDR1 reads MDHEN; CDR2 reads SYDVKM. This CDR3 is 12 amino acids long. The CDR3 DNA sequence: TGTGCCAGCAGCCTACAGGTCACTGAAGCTTTCTTT. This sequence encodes CASSLQVTEAFF.

This chain's CDR3 is CASTILSTGTYEQYF. The CDR3 bases are TGTGCCAGCACAATCCTCTCTACAGGGACCTACGAGCAGTACTTC. This rearrangement joins TRBV5-5 to TRBJ2-7, with TRBD1 as a possible D gene (6 bases). V was shortened by 6 bases and J by 2 bases, with 18 bases between the two germline ends. Germline V lookup: CDR1 SGHKS, CDR2 YYEKEE (reference sequence). This CDR3 has 15 amino acids.

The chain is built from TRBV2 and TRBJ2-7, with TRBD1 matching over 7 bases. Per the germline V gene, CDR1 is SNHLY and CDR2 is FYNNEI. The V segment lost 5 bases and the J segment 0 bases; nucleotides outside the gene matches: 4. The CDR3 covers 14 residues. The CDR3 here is CASSRTGFSYEQYF. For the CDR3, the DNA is TGTGCCAGCAGTCGGACAGGCTTCTCCTACGAGCAGTACTTC.

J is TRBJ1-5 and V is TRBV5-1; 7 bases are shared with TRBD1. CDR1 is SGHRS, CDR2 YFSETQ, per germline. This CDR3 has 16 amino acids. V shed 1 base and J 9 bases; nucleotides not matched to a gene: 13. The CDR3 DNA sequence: TGCGCCAGCAGCTTGAATGGGGACAGACGTGAAGGGCCCCAGCATTTT. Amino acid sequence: CASSLNGDRREGPQHF.

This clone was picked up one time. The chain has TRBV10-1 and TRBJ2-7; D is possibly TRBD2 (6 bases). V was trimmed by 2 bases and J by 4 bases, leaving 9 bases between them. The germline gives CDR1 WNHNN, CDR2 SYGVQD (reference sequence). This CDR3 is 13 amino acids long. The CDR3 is CASSEAGGYEQYF. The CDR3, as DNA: TGCGCCAGCAGTGAGGCAGGAGGGTACGAGCAGTACTTC.

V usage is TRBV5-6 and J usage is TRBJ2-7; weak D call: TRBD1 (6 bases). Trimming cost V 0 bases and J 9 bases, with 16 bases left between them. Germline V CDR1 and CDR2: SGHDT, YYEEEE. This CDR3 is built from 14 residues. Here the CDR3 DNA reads TGTGCCAGCAGCTTGGTTCAGGGGCGCTTCGGGCAGTACTTC. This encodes CASSLVQGRFGQYF. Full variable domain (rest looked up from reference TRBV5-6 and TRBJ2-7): DAGVTQSPTHLIKTRGQQVTLRCSPKSGHDTVSWYQQALGQGPQFIFQYYEEEERQRGNFPDRFSGHQFPNYSSELNVNALLLGDSALYLCASSLVQGRFGQYFGPGTRLTVT.

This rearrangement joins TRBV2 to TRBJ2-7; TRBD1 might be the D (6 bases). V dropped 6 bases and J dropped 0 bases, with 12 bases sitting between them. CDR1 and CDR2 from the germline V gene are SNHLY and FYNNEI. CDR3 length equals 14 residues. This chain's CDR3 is CASSPDRFSYEQYF. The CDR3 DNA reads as TGTGCCAGCAGCCCTGACAGGTTCTCCTACGAGCAGTACTTC.

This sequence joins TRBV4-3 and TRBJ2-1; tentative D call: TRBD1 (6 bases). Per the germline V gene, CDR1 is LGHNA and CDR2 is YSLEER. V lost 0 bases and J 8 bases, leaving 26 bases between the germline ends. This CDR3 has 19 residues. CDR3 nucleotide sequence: TGCGCCAGCAGCCAAGATAGTCTTAACTCCCTTGGCAGGGGTCATGAGCAGTTCTTC. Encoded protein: CASSQDSLNSLGRGHEQFF.

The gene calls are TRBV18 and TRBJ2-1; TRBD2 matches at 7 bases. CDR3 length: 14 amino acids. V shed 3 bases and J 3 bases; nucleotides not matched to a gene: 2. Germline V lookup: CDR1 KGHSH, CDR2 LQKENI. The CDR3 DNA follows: TGTGCCAGCTCACCGAGCGGGAACTACAATGAGCAGTTCTTC. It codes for CASSPSGNYNEQFF.

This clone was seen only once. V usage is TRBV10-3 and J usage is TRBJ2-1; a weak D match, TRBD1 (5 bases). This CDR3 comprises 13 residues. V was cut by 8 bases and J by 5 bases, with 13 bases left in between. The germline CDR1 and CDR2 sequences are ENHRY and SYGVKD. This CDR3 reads CAIGQLGDNEQFF. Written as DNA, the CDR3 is TGTGCCATCGGGCAGCTAGGGGACAATGAGCAGTTCTTC.

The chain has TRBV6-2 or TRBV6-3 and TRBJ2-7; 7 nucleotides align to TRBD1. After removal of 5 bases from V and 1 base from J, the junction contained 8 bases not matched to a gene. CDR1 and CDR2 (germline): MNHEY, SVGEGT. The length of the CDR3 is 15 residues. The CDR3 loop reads CASSDRDSRSYEQYF. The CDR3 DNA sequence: TGTGCCAGCAGTGACCGGGACAGCCGGTCCTACGAGCAGTACTTC.

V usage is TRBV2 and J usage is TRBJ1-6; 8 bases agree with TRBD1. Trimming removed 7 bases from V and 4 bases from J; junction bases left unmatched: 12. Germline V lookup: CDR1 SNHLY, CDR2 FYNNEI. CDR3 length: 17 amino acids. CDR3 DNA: TGTGCCAGCATTCACAGGGGGTCAACCCCTTATAATTCACCCCTCCACTTT. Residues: CASIHRGSTPYNSPLHF.

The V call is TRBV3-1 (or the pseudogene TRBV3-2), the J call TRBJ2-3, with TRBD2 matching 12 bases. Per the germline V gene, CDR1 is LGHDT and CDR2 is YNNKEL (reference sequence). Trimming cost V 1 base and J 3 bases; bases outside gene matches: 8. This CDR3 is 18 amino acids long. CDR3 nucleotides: TGTGCCAGCAGCCAAGCAGGGGAGACTAGCGGGAGAACAGATACGCAGTATTTT. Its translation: CASSQAGETSGRTDTQYF.

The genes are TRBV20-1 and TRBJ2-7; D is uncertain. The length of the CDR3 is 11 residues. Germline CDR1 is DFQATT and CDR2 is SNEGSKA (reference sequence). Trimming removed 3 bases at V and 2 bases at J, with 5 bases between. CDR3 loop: CSARGAYEQYF. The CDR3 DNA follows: TGCAGTGCTAGGGGCGCCTACGAGCAGTACTTC.

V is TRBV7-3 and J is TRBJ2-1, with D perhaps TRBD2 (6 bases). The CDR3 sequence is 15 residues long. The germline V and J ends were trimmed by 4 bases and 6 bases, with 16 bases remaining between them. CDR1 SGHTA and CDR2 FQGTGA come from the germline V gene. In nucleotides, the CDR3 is TGTGCCAGCAGCTCCTTAGCGGTGGGCGTCAATGAGCAGTTCTTC. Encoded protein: CASSSLAVGVNEQFF.

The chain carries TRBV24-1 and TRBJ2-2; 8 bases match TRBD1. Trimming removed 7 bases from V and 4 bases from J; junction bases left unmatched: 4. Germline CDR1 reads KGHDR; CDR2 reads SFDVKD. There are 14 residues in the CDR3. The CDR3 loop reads CATSRQGSTGELFF. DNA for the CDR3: TGTGCCACCAGCAGACAGGGGTCCACCGGGGAGCTGTTTTTT.

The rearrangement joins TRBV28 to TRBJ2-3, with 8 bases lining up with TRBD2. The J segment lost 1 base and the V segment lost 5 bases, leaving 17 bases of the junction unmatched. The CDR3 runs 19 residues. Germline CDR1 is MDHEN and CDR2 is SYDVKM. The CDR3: CASSLPLSGSPERTDTQYF. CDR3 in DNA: TGTGCCAGCAGTCTCCCCCTAAGCGGGAGTCCTGAGCGCACAGATACGCAGTATTTT.

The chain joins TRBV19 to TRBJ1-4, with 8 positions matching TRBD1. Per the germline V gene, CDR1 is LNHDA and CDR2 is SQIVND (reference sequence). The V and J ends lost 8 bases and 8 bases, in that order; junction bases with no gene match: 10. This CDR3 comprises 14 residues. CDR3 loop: CASRPRGLGEKLFF. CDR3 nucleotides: TGTGCCAGTCGGCCCAGGGGGCTAGGGGAAAAACTGTTTTTT.

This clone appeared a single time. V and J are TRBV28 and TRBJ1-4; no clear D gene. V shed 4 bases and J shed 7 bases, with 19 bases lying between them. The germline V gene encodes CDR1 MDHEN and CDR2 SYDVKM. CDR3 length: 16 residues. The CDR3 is CASSSPEDLLSEKLFF. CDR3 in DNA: TGTGCCAGCAGTTCCCCGGAGGACCTACTCTCTGAAAAACTGTTTTTT.

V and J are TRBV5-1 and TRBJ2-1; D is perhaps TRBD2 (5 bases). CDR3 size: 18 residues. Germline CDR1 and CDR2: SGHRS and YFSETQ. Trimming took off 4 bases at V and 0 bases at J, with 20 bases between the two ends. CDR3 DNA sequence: TGCGCCAGCAGCCACCCCCCTAAGCGGATCGACTCCTACAATGAGCAGTTCTTC. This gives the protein CASSHPPKRIDSYNEQFF.